Here is one T cell receptor (beta chain) with its context. This clone was seen a few times. What this receptor recognizes is not known. The input lacks base qualities; no much larger clone sits a single base away. The sample is drawn from a study of blood T cell repertoires in COVID-19 (TCRdb year 2020). Looking at the study overall: Collaborator samples came from the United States, Italy and Spain and covered acute and convalescent phases of COVID-19. The material from the prospective study consisted of cDNA or gDNA derived from T cells, B-cell-depleted T cells, or PBMCs. Samples were obtained from the ongoing ImmuneRACE study (first 160 participants) and from some 1,200 subjects provided by 6 global collaborators. Where available, HLA class I and class II types were obtained from metadata supplied by the sample provider rather than from assay-based typing. Subjects who had been exposed to COVID-19, were actively infected with it, or had recovered from it provided the deeply sampled blood TCRbeta repertoires that made up the dataset. The repertoires were released in a freely available public database intended as a resource for research on the immune response to SARS-CoV-2. The sample metadata nearly always contained a de-identified subject ID, COVID-19 status, age in years and sex.

TCRbeta CDR3 regions were amplified from genomic DNA using the immunoSEQ Assay, a bias-controlled multiplex PCR. From the authors' description of their analysis: The number of nucleated cells in each sample was estimated by amplification of reference gene primers within the assay. Sequence reads were collapsed and filtered to measure the absolute abundance of every unique TCRbeta CDR3 rearrangement. For each sample, productive Simpson clonality was calculated by taking the square root of Simpson's diversity index across productive rearrangements. Here the immuneACCESS table is served through TCRdb, limited to in-frame sequences with V and J called. Missing clones are a known gap in these copies; in checked studies unresolved V genes cover under half, and the rest lacks a known reason. D and trimming come from the DNA, and the V and J calls and clone size come from that table. Across this sample there are 200,000 to 300,000 clones, with about 80% seen only once. The ten most abundant clones make up 1.5% to 2% of the sample.

Each collaborating institution followed its own protocols to collect whole blood in K2EDTA tubes. Collaborator samples were shipped for TCRbeta analysis as frozen whole blood, isolated PBMCs, or DNA extracted from either sample type. Taken from the germline V gene (reference sequence), the CDR1 and CDR2 loops are MNHNY and SVGAGI. At the junction V is shortened by 6 bases and J by 3 bases; bases outside the gene matches: 13. The CDR3 starts with the cysteine, ends with the phenylalanine, and has 16 residues. Kept here is only the CDR3 DNA, which spans 48 bases and is read in frame from base 1. What the study reported, not specific to this receptor: How much clinical and demographic metadata was included differed by source and by participant, and the metadata was provided uncurated.

This clonotype was sampled from a woman of 80 years or more with acute or convalescent COVID-19. Rearrangement joined TRBV6-6 to TRBJ2-7; 8 junctional bases match TRBD2. Source material: peripheral blood. The sequenced DNA is TGTGCCAGCAGCGACGGGGGACCCAGCGGGAGCTACGAGCAGTACTTC. Protein translation: CASSDGGPSGSYEQYF.